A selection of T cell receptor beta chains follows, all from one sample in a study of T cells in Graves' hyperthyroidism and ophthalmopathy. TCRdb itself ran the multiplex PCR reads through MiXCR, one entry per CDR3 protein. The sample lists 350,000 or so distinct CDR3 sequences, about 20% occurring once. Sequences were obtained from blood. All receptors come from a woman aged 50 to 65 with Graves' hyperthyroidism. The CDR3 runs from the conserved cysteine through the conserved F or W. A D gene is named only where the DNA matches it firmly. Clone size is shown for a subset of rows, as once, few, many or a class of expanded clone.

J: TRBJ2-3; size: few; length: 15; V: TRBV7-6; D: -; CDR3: CASSSPPGRTDTQYF; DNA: TGTGCCAGCAGCTCCCCCCCGGGGCGCACAGATACGCAGTATTTT
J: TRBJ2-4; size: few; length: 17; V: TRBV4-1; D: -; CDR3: CASSQEEDGIAKNIQYF; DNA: TGCGCCAGCAGCCAAGAGGAGGACGGGATAGCCAAAAACATTCAGTACTTC
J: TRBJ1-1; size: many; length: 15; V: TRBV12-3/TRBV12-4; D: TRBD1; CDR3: CASSLQGAVNTEAFF; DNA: TGTGCCAGCAGTTTACAGGGGGCAGTGAACACTGAAGCTTTCTTT
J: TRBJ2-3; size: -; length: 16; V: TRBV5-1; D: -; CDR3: CASSLDLSPPTDTQYF; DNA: TGCGCCAGCAGCTTGGACCTATCCCCACCCACAGATACGCAGTATTTT
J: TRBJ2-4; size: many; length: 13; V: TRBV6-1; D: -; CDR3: CASSPPDQGFLYF; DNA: TGTGCCAGCAGTCCCCCGGACCAGGGGTTTCTGTACTTC
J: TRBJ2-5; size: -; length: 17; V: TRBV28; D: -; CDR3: CASSLGTDSSGQETQYF; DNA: TGTGCCAGCAGTTTAGGAACAGATAGCAGCGGGCAAGAGACCCAGTACTTC
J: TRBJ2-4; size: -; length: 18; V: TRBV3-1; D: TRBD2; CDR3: CASSPRDYEGLAKNIQYF; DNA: TGTGCCAGCAGCCCGCGGGACTACGAAGGCCTAGCCAAAAACATTCAGTACTTC
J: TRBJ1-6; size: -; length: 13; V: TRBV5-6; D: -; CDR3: CASSLDRNPPLHF; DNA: TGTGCCAGCAGCTTGGACAGAAATCCACCCCTCCACTTT
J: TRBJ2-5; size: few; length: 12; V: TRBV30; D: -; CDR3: CAWNVGWETQYF; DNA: TGTGCCTGGAATGTAGGGTGGGAGACCCAGTACTTC
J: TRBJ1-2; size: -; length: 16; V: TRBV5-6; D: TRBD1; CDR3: CASSFRDRAPSYGYTF; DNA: TGTGCCAGCAGCTTCCGGGACAGGGCCCCTAGCTATGGCTACACCTTC
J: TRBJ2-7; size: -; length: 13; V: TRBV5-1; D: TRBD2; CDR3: CASGTSDSYEQYF; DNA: TGCGCCAGCGGGACTAGCGATTCCTACGAGCAGTACTTC
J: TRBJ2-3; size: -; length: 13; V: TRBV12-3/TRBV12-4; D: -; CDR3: CASTGGGTDTQYF; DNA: TGTGCCAGCACAGGAGGCGGCACAGATACGCAGTATTTT
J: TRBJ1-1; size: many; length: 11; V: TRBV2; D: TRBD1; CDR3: CASRQGGEAFF; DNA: TGTGCCAGCAGGCAGGGGGGCGAAGCTTTCTTT
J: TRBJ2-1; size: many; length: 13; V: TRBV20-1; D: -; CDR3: CSARRQAVNEQFF; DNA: TGCAGTGCTAGGCGGCAGGCGGTAAATGAGCAGTTCTTC
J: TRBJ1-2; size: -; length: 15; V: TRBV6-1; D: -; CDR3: CASSPAGGGNYGYTF; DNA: TGTGCCAGCAGTCCCGCGGGGGGGGGGAACTATGGCTACACCTTC
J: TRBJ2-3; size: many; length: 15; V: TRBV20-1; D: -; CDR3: CSARDNSLTGDTQYF; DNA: TGCAGTGCTAGAGATAACTCATTAACGGGGGATACGCAGTATTTT
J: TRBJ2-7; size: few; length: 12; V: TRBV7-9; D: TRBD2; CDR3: CASTSGTYEQYF; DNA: TGTGCCAGCACTAGCGGGACCTACGAGCAGTACTTC
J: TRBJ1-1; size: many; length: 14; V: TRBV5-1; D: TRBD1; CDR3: CASSSGQDNTEAFF; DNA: TGCGCCAGCAGCTCGGGACAGGATAACACTGAAGCTTTCTTT
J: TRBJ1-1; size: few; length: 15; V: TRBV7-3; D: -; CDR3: CASIFSHNRDTEAFF; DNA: TGTGCCAGCATCTTTTCTCACAACAGGGACACTGAAGCTTTCTTT
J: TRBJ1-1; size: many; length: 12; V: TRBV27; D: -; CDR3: CASSERGGKAFF; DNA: TGTGCCAGCAGCGAGAGGGGGGGTAAAGCTTTCTTT
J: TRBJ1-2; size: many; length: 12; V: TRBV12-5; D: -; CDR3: CASTETNYGYTF; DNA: TGTGCTAGCACAGAGACTAACTATGGCTACACCTTC
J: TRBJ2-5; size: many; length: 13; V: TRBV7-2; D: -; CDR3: CASSGGVAETQYF; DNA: TGTGCCAGCAGTGGGGGAGTCGCAGAGACCCAGTACTTC
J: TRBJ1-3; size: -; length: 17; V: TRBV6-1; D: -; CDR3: CASSEVGVRTVRNTIYF; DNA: TGTGCCAGCAGTGAAGTCGGGGTCAGGACGGTCAGAAACACCATATATTTT
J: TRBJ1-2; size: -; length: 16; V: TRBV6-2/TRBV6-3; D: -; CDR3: CASLLGTSRSAYGYTF; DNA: TGTGCCAGCCTCTTAGGGACATCCCGTTCAGCCTATGGCTACACCTTC
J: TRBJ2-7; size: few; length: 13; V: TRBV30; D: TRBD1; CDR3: CAWEDRNSYEQYF; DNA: TGTGCCTGGGAGGACAGGAACTCCTACGAGCAGTACTTC
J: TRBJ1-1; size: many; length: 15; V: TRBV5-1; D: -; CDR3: CASSSGPEVNTEAFF; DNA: TGCGCCAGCAGCTCGGGACCCGAAGTGAACACTGAAGCTTTCTTT
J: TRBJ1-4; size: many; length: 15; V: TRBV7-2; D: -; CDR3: CASSLAGQGSEKLFF; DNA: TGTGCCAGCAGCTTAGCTGGGCAGGGATCTGAAAAACTGTTTTTT
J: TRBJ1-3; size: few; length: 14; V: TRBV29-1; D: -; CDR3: CSAAAGALGNTIYF; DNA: TGCAGCGCCGCGGCAGGGGCGCTAGGAAACACCATATATTTT
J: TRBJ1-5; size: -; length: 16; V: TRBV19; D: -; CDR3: CASSETGDYSNQPQHF; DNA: TGTGCCAGTAGTGAGACAGGAGATTATAGCAATCAGCCCCAGCATTTT
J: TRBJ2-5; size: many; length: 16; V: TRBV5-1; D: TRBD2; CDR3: CASSWGLVGSGETQYF; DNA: TGCGCCAGCAGCTGGGGACTAGTCGGGAGCGGGGAGACCCAGTACTTC
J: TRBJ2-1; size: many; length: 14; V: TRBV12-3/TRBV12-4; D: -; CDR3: CASSLLTGYNEQFF; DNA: TGTGCCAGCAGTTTGCTTACTGGTTACAATGAGCAGTTCTTC
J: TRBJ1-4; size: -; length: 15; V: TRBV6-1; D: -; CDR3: CASSDPGEVVEKLFF; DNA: TGTGCCAGCAGTGATCCCGGGGAGGTGGTTGAAAAACTGTTTTTT
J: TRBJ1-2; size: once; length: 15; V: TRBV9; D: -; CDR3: CASSVGTELNYGYTF; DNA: TGTGCCAGCAGCGTAGGTACGGAATTAAACTATGGCTACACCTTC
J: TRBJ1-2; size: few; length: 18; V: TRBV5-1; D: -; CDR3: CASSRGEWTVGGRYGYTF; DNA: TGCGCCAGCAGCCGGGGGGAATGGACGGTCGGGGGTCGCTATGGCTACACCTTC
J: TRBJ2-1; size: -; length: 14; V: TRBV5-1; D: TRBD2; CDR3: CASSLGTRNNEQFF; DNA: TGCGCCAGCAGCTTGGGGACTAGGAACAATGAGCAGTTCTTC
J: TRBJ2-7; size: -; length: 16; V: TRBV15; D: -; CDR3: CATSRDGVGQIYEQYF; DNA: TGTGCCACCAGCAGAGATGGGGTCGGACAAATATACGAGCAGTACTTC
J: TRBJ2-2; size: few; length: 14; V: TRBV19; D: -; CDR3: CASNEPFRTGELFF; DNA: TGTGCCAGTAATGAGCCCTTTCGCACCGGGGAGCTGTTTTTT
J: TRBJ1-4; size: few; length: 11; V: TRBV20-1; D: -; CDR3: CSALFSEKLFF; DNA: TGCAGTGCGCTGTTCTCGGAAAAACTGTTTTTT
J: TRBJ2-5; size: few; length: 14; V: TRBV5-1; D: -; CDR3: CASSLGSSEETQYF; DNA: TGCGCCAGCAGCTTGGGGTCTAGCGAAGAGACCCAGTACTTC
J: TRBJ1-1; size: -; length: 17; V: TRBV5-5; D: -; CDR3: CASSAPIVGKLNTEAFF; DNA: TGTGCCAGCAGCGCACCCATAGTCGGTAAATTGAACACTGAAGCTTTCTTT
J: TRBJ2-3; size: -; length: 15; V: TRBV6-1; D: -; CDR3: CASSEAFWGTDTQYF; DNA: TGTGCCAGCAGTGAGGCCTTCTGGGGCACAGATACGCAGTATTTT
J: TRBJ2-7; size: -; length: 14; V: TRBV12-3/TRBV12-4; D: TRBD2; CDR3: CASKPSGGSYEQYF; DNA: TGTGCCAGCAAACCCAGCGGGGGAAGCTACGAGCAGTACTTC
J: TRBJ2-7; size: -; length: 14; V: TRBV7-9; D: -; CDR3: CASSLDPQTNEQYF; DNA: TGTGCCAGCAGCTTAGACCCCCAGACCAATGAGCAGTACTTC
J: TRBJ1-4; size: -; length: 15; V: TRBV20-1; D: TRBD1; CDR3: CSARGQGAFSEKLFF; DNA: TGCAGTGCTAGAGGACAGGGGGCATTCAGTGAAAAACTGTTTTTT
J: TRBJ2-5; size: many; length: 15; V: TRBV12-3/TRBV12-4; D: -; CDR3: CASSFAAIRGETQYF; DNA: TGTGCCAGCAGTTTCGCGGCGATCCGGGGAGAGACCCAGTACTTC
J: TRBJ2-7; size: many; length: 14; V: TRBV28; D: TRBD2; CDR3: CASSLREGPYEQYF; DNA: TGTGCCAGCAGTTTACGGGAGGGCCCCTACGAGCAGTACTTC
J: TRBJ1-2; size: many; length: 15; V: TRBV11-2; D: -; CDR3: CASSSPGGANYGYTF; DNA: TGTGCCAGCAGCTCCCCGGGGGGTGCCAACTATGGCTACACCTTC
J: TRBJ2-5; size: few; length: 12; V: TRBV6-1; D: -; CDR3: CASSWGVETQYF; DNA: TGTGCCAGCAGTTGGGGTGTGGAGACCCAGTACTTC
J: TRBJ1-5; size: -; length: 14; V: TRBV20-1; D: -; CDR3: CSAANWRGETPQHF; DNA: TGCAGTGCTGCGAATTGGAGAGGAGAGACGCCCCAGCATTTT
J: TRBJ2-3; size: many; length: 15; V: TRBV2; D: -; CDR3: CASSEAGHLTDTQYF; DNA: TGTGCCAGCAGTGAAGCAGGGCACCTCACAGATACGCAGTATTTT
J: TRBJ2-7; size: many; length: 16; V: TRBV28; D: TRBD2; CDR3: CASSGLAGDTLNEQYF; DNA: TGTGCCAGCAGTGGACTAGCGGGAGACACTTTAAACGAGCAGTACTTC
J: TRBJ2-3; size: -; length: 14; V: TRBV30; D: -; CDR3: CAWRTQGISDTQYF; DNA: TGTGCCTGGAGAACCCAAGGGATTTCAGATACGCAGTATTTT
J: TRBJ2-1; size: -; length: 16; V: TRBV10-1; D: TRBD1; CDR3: CASSESRDRAYNEQFF; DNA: TGCGCCAGCAGTGAGTCGAGGGACAGGGCCTACAATGAGCAGTTCTTC
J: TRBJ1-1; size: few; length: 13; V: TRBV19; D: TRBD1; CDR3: CASNGQGGTEAFF; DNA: TGTGCCAGTAACGGACAGGGGGGCACTGAAGCTTTCTTT
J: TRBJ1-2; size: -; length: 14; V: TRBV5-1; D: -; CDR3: CASSIDRPFHGYTF; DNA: TGCGCCAGCAGCATCGACAGGCCCTTTCATGGCTACACCTTC